A selection of T cell receptor beta chains follows, all from one sample in a study of T cell repertoires in cytomegalovirus infection. Each CDR3 protein gets one entry after TCRdb re-called the reads with MiXCR. The sample includes about 830,000 distinct CDR3 sequences, over 25% of them seen just once. No antigens are known for them. The sample in question was cultured CD8+ T cells from PBMCs, obtained from culture after CMV antigen stimulation. The origin of the receptors is a human donor in good health (CMV status not recorded). Some clones in this sample may be carry-over from other donors' samples. Both conserved end residues are part of each CDR3. D genes are given only for firm matches. The listing skips clone size in some rows; elsewhere it reads once, few, many or a size class.

many	TRBV7-9	TRBD2	TRBJ2-7	CASSFRLERGAFSSYEQYF	TGTGCCAGCAGCTTTCGATTGGAGCGGGGGGCCTTCAGCTCCTACGAGCAGTACTTC
-	TRBV7-9	-	TRBJ2-5	CASSFEGGGARETQYF	TGTGCCAGCAGCTTCGAAGGAGGGGGGGCCCGAGAGACCCAGTACTTC
few	TRBV7-3	TRBD2	TRBJ2-3	CASSIGLAGDLYTDTQYF	TGTGCCAGCAGCATCGGACTAGCGGGGGACCTATACACAGATACGCAGTATTTT
many	TRBV6-5	-	TRBJ1-1	CASSFTMSYTEAFF	TGTGCCAGCAGTTTTACCATGAGCTACACTGAAGCTTTCTTT
-	TRBV3-1	TRBD1	TRBJ1-6	CASRQPQGATYNSPLHF	TGTGCCAGCCGCCAACCACAGGGGGCAACCTATAATTCACCCCTCCACTTT
once	TRBV6-6	TRBD1	TRBJ1-6	CASGGTDNSPLHF	TGTGCCAGCGGGGGGACAGATAATTCACCCCTCCACTTT
few	TRBV10-3	-	TRBJ1-1	CAISGEKEQQPWEAFF	TGTGCCATCAGTGGGGAAAAAGAACAGCAACCCTGGGAAGCTTTCTTT
-	TRBV19	TRBD2	TRBJ2-7	CASSTGTSGYEQYF	TGTGCCAGTAGTACCGGGACTAGCGGATACGAGCAGTACTTC
many	TRBV19	TRBD1	TRBJ2-2	CASSDARGLSGELFF	TGTGCCAGTAGCGACGCTAGGGGGCTTTCCGGGGAGCTGTTTTTT
-	TRBV12-3/TRBV12-4	-	TRBJ2-5	CASSARGPPGETQYF	TGTGCCAGCAGTGCCCGAGGGCCACCTGGGGAGACCCAGTACTTC
many	TRBV7-3	TRBD2	TRBJ2-1	CASSLTPDRGGDEQFF	TGTGCCAGCAGCTTGACCCCAGACCGGGGGGGCGATGAGCAGTTCTTC
few	TRBV7-2	-	TRBJ1-1	CASSLERANTEAFF	TGTGCCAGCAGCTTAGAGAGGGCGAACACTGAAGCTTTCTTT
few	TRBV11-2	-	TRBJ2-1	CASSLGSGSNEQFF	TGTGCCAGCAGCTTAGGATCCGGTTCCAATGAGCAGTTCTTC
few	TRBV12-3/TRBV12-4	-	TRBJ2-3	CASSFYGHTDTQYF	TGTGCCAGCAGTTTTTACGGGCACACAGATACGCAGTATTTT
few	TRBV12-3/TRBV12-4	-	TRBJ1-5	CASSLELGPQHF	TGTGCCAGCAGTTTAGAGCTTGGGCCCCAGCATTTT
-	TRBV4-3	-	TRBJ1-5	CASSQGYAGADNQPQHF	TGCGCCAGCAGCCAAGGGTATGCGGGGGCTGACAATCAGCCCCAGCATTTT
many	TRBV7-2	-	TRBJ2-1	CASGPQASSYNEQFF	TGTGCCAGCGGCCCCCAAGCGTCTTCCTACAATGAGCAGTTCTTC
-	TRBV7-3	TRBD1	TRBJ1-1	CASSLGADRVEAFF	TGTGCCAGCAGCTTAGGGGCAGACAGGGTGGAAGCTTTCTTT
-	TRBV12-5	-	TRBJ2-1	CASVGPPNYNEQFF	TGTGCTAGTGTGGGGCCTCCAAATTACAATGAGCAGTTCTTC
-	TRBV7-6	-	TRBJ1-4	CASSLVRGGGKEKLFF	TGTGCCAGCAGCTTGGTGCGCGGAGGGGGAAAAGAAAAACTGTTTTTT
-	TRBV25-1	TRBD1	TRBJ1-2	CASSAPDRGYGYTF	TGTGCCAGCAGTGCTCCGGACAGGGGATATGGCTACACCTTC
few	TRBV19	-	TRBJ1-1	CASLSDMTEAFF	TGTGCCAGTTTATCCGACATGACTGAAGCTTTCTTT
many	TRBV7-2	TRBD2	TRBJ2-2	CASSLIAGGVPGELFF	TGTGCCAGCAGCCTCATAGCGGGGGGTGTTCCCGGGGAGCTGTTTTTT
many	TRBV7-8	TRBD1	TRBJ2-3	CASSLTGGGTDTQYF	TGTGCCAGCAGCTTGACAGGGGGCGGCACAGATACGCAGTATTTT
few	TRBV6-1	-	TRBJ2-3	CASSPDRVVRSSSDTQYF	TGTGCCAGCAGTCCTGACCGTGTTGTACGGAGTTCGTCAGATACGCAGTATTTT
-	TRBV7-9	-	TRBJ2-3	CASSLKVGTPTDTQYF	TGTGCCAGCAGCTTAAAAGTGGGAACCCCCACAGATACGCAGTATTTT
-	TRBV20-1	TRBD2	TRBJ2-1	CSAKGLDYNEQFF	TGCAGTGCTAAGGGACTAGACTACAATGAGCAGTTCTTC
few	TRBV12-3/TRBV12-4	-	TRBJ1-3	CASSLHRDSGNTIYF	TGTGCCAGCAGTTTACACAGGGACTCTGGAAACACCATATATTTT
few	TRBV28	-	TRBJ1-1	CASSLFGRGGETEAFF	TGTGCCAGCAGTTTATTTGGCAGGGGCGGGGAAACTGAAGCTTTCTTT
-	TRBV7-6	TRBD1	TRBJ1-1	CASSPYRTGEAFF	TGTGCCAGCAGCCCCTATCGGACAGGCGAAGCTTTCTTT
few	TRBV7-6	TRBD2	TRBJ2-5	CASSPSGGIGMETQYF	TGTGCCAGCAGTCCCAGCGGGGGTATAGGGATGGAGACCCAGTACTTC
-	TRBV27	-	TRBJ1-2	CASRPGGPLYGYTF	TGTGCCAGCAGACCCGGGGGCCCACTCTATGGCTACACCTTC
-	TRBV27	-	TRBJ1-2	CASSLNSGMVYGYTF	TGTGCCAGCAGTTTGAATTCCGGGATGGTCTATGGCTACACCTTC
many	TRBV5-4	-	TRBJ2-5	CASSLEVQETQYF	TGTGCCAGCAGCTTGGAAGTACAAGAGACCCAGTACTTC
-	TRBV14	-	TRBJ1-1	CASSQEPRGRNTEAFF	TGTGCCAGCAGCCAAGAGCCTAGGGGACGGAACACTGAAGCTTTCTTT
-	TRBV19	-	TRBJ2-1	CASSILRKGSSYNEQFF	TGTGCCAGTAGTATCCTCCGAAAGGGGAGCTCCTACAATGAGCAGTTCTTC
few	TRBV9	TRBD2	TRBJ2-3	CASTVTSGTSDTQYF	TGTGCCAGCACCGTGACTAGCGGGACCTCAGATACGCAGTATTTT
-	TRBV19	TRBD1	TRBJ2-2	CASSIKGAGTGELFF	TGTGCCAGTAGTATCAAGGGGGCCGGCACCGGGGAGCTGTTTTTT
many	TRBV7-2	-	TRBJ1-1	CASSLAVGGMNTEAFF	TGTGCCAGCAGCTTAGCGGTAGGGGGGATGAACACTGAAGCTTTCTTT
-	TRBV7-8	-	TRBJ1-1	CASSPYGGGSEAFF	TGTGCCAGCAGCCCCTATGGAGGGGGGTCTGAAGCTTTCTTT
few	TRBV10-2	-	TRBJ2-1	CASSEPQTGGRGSYNEQFF	TGCGCCAGCAGTGAGCCCCAAACCGGGGGGAGGGGGTCCTACAATGAGCAGTTCTTC
few	TRBV11-2	TRBD1	TRBJ1-1	CASSLWLPSPDRGLGNTEAFF	TGTGCCAGCAGCTTATGGTTGCCGTCCCCGGACAGGGGGCTAGGGAACACTGAAGCTTTCTTT
-	TRBV5-1	TRBD1	TRBJ1-2	CTSGDRANYGYTF	TGCACCAGCGGGGACAGAGCTAACTATGGCTACACCTTC
-	TRBV9	TRBD1	TRBJ2-3	CASSVKDRVTDTQYF	TGTGCCAGCAGCGTAAAGGACAGGGTCACAGATACGCAGTATTTT
few	TRBV7-9	-	TRBJ1-5	CASSLNDNQPQHF	TGTGCCAGCAGCTTAAATGACAATCAGCCCCAGCATTTT